This is a list of T cell receptor beta chains from one sample in a study of breast tumors, draining lymph nodes, adjacent tissues. Each CDR3 protein gets one entry after TCRdb re-called the multiplex PCR reads with MiXCR. The table includes some 14,000 distinct CDR3 sequences, 55% detected once. Sequenced material: tumor-adjacent breast tissue. These TCRs come from a female donor with breast cancer. Some clones in this sample may be carry-over from other donors' samples. Each CDR3 is given with its conserved first and last residue. Fields, in order: D gene, J gene, clone size, V gene, CDR3 protein. A D gene is named only where the DNA matches it firmly. Not all rows give a size; the values are once, few, many and, for expanded clones, a class.

d_call: TRBD1; j_call: TRBJ1-2; clone_size: -; v_call: TRBV10-3; cdr3_aa: CAISESTWGQALYGYTF
d_call: -; j_call: TRBJ1-4; clone_size: many; v_call: TRBV20-1; cdr3_aa: CSAQKGATNEKLFF
d_call: -; j_call: TRBJ2-1; clone_size: -; v_call: TRBV11-1; cdr3_aa: CASSLVSGPPNEQFF
d_call: TRBD1; j_call: TRBJ1-2; clone_size: -; v_call: TRBV2; cdr3_aa: CASSQPGGRNYGYTF
d_call: TRBD2; j_call: TRBJ2-3; clone_size: medium-sized; v_call: TRBV20-1; cdr3_aa: CSARGAAGGMDTQYF
d_call: TRBD1; j_call: TRBJ1-4; clone_size: -; v_call: TRBV12-3/TRBV12-4; cdr3_aa: CASSFWDRGATNEKLFF
d_call: TRBD2; j_call: TRBJ2-1; clone_size: -; v_call: TRBV7-9; cdr3_aa: CASSFPLAGGGEQFF
d_call: TRBD1; j_call: TRBJ1-3; clone_size: -; v_call: TRBV18; cdr3_aa: CASSRDREDTMYF
d_call: TRBD1; j_call: TRBJ1-2; clone_size: -; v_call: TRBV12-3/TRBV12-4; cdr3_aa: CASSSGQGPLYGYTF
d_call: -; j_call: TRBJ1-4; clone_size: many; v_call: TRBV20-1; cdr3_aa: CSVPDRFVNEKLFF
d_call: TRBD2; j_call: TRBJ2-5; clone_size: -; v_call: TRBV6-4; cdr3_aa: CARKTSGSGETQYF
d_call: -; j_call: TRBJ1-3; clone_size: -; v_call: TRBV29-1; cdr3_aa: CSVDRGAGGNTIYF
d_call: TRBD2; j_call: TRBJ2-5; clone_size: once; v_call: TRBV11-3; cdr3_aa: CASSLRLAAYQETQYF
d_call: TRBD2; j_call: TRBJ2-7; clone_size: few; v_call: TRBV7-3; cdr3_aa: CASSPTGLAGKEYEQYF
d_call: TRBD2; j_call: TRBJ2-5; clone_size: -; v_call: TRBV5-4; cdr3_aa: CASSLVLSGDLQETQYF
d_call: -; j_call: TRBJ2-4; clone_size: many; v_call: TRBV20-1; cdr3_aa: CSASDALAAKNIQYF
d_call: TRBD1; j_call: TRBJ1-5; clone_size: once; v_call: TRBV20-1; cdr3_aa: CSASGTGGNQPQHF
d_call: -; j_call: TRBJ2-6; clone_size: many; v_call: TRBV6-5; cdr3_aa: CASRQGLSGANVLTF
d_call: TRBD1; j_call: TRBJ2-5; clone_size: -; v_call: TRBV2; cdr3_aa: CAKSSGTGGETQYF
d_call: TRBD2; j_call: TRBJ2-5; clone_size: -; v_call: TRBV7-2; cdr3_aa: CASSLRGWRGGRQETQYF
d_call: TRBD1; j_call: TRBJ2-3; clone_size: many; v_call: TRBV6-6; cdr3_aa: CASRDRLTDTQYF
d_call: TRBD1; j_call: TRBJ1-2; clone_size: medium-sized; v_call: TRBV2; cdr3_aa: CASSGTGFDGYTF
d_call: TRBD2; j_call: TRBJ2-1; clone_size: many; v_call: TRBV4-1; cdr3_aa: CASSQEGLAGLHEQFF
d_call: TRBD1; j_call: TRBJ2-7; clone_size: medium-sized; v_call: TRBV27; cdr3_aa: CASSLSDRGGDEQYF
d_call: -; j_call: TRBJ1-2; clone_size: medium-sized; v_call: TRBV27; cdr3_aa: CASSKENYGYTF
d_call: TRBD2; j_call: TRBJ2-3; clone_size: few; v_call: TRBV7-8; cdr3_aa: CASSLVAGEADTQYF
d_call: -; j_call: TRBJ2-2; clone_size: medium-sized; v_call: TRBV7-6; cdr3_aa: CASSLANSVAGNTGELFF
d_call: TRBD1; j_call: TRBJ1-6; clone_size: -; v_call: TRBV5-4; cdr3_aa: CASSSGQGASGSYNSPLHF
d_call: -; j_call: TRBJ1-5; clone_size: -; v_call: TRBV7-3; cdr3_aa: CASRSVPGQPQHF
d_call: -; j_call: TRBJ1-6; clone_size: -; v_call: TRBV11-2; cdr3_aa: CASGRDNLCGGGGSPLHF
d_call: -; j_call: TRBJ2-2; clone_size: -; v_call: TRBV9; cdr3_aa: CANTGELFF
d_call: TRBD2; j_call: TRBJ2-3; clone_size: -; v_call: TRBV5-1; cdr3_aa: CASSLGLAGGGFPDTQYF
d_call: TRBD1; j_call: TRBJ1-2; clone_size: -; v_call: TRBV27; cdr3_aa: CASSRVTDRRNYGYTF
d_call: -; j_call: TRBJ2-1; clone_size: medium-sized; v_call: TRBV7-2; cdr3_aa: CASSLEGTLSYNEQFF
d_call: TRBD1; j_call: TRBJ2-7; clone_size: once; v_call: TRBV19; cdr3_aa: CASSPGTGEQYF
d_call: -; j_call: TRBJ2-7; clone_size: -; v_call: TRBV9; cdr3_aa: CASSGTGTPGSEQYF
d_call: -; j_call: TRBJ2-7; clone_size: -; v_call: TRBV10-3; cdr3_aa: CAISDRGFDEQYF
d_call: TRBD1; j_call: TRBJ1-6; clone_size: -; v_call: TRBV5-1; cdr3_aa: CASSLRGDSLDQRGSPLHF
d_call: TRBD2; j_call: TRBJ2-3; clone_size: -; v_call: TRBV20-1; cdr3_aa: CSARRSGGTDTQYF
d_call: -; j_call: TRBJ1-2; clone_size: -; v_call: TRBV15; cdr3_aa: CATSRDLGGNYGYTF
d_call: -; j_call: TRBJ2-2; clone_size: many; v_call: TRBV19; cdr3_aa: CAGRDYTGELFF
d_call: TRBD2; j_call: TRBJ2-1; clone_size: many; v_call: TRBV6-5; cdr3_aa: CASSYSGTSGRYNEQFF
d_call: -; j_call: TRBJ2-5; clone_size: -; v_call: TRBV10-3; cdr3_aa: CAISAGLVETQYF
d_call: TRBD1; j_call: TRBJ1-2; clone_size: -; v_call: TRBV13; cdr3_aa: CASSEQGDSRPGYTF
d_call: TRBD1; j_call: TRBJ1-1; clone_size: -; v_call: TRBV5-4; cdr3_aa: CASSKTGGPDTEAFF
d_call: TRBD2; j_call: TRBJ2-1; clone_size: many; v_call: TRBV6-5; cdr3_aa: CASSITPTSGRDNEQFF
d_call: TRBD1; j_call: TRBJ1-2; clone_size: -; v_call: TRBV10-3; cdr3_aa: CAISESGDRGSYGYTF
d_call: TRBD2; j_call: TRBJ2-5; clone_size: -; v_call: TRBV2; cdr3_aa: CASGASGRETQYF
d_call: -; j_call: TRBJ1-2; clone_size: -; v_call: TRBV29-1; cdr3_aa: CSVSTRDRRNYGYTF
d_call: -; j_call: TRBJ1-2; clone_size: many; v_call: TRBV19; cdr3_aa: CASSWALGRSSFGYTF
d_call: -; j_call: TRBJ2-2; clone_size: once; v_call: TRBV12-3/TRBV12-4; cdr3_aa: CASSFHGRVSGELFF
d_call: TRBD2; j_call: TRBJ2-3; clone_size: -; v_call: TRBV15; cdr3_aa: CATSSYSGRAGDTQYF
d_call: -; j_call: TRBJ1-6; clone_size: many; v_call: TRBV6-2/TRBV6-3; cdr3_aa: CASSPLGDGGNSPLHF
d_call: -; j_call: TRBJ2-5; clone_size: medium-sized; v_call: TRBV19; cdr3_aa: CASPPPQAQETQYF
d_call: TRBD2; j_call: TRBJ2-7; clone_size: -; v_call: TRBV7-2; cdr3_aa: CASKPRLAGAAYEQYF